What follows are 2 T cell receptor beta chains derived from one specimen sequenced in a study of blood T cell repertoires in COVID-19. Some clones are missing from TCRdb's copy, which holds only in-frame ones; the method was immunoSEQ multiplex PCR. Of 300,000 to 400,000 clones in the sample, 88% were seen once. Sequencing was performed on peripheral blood. The receptors come from a woman aged 50 to 60 with active or convalescent COVID-19.

The chain couples TRBV21-1 to TRBJ2-2; the table gives TRBD1 as D, unverified against the DNA. TRBV21-1 is an annotated pseudogene. This CDR3 has 22 amino acids. In DNA form, the CDR3 reads TGTGCCAGCAGCAGAAAGGGGGAGAGGCGAGAGATGGAACCCCCGAACACCGGGGAGCTGTTTTTT. This encodes CASSRKGERREMEPPNTGELFF.

The chain couples TRBV29-1 to TRBJ2-7, with a possible D match to TRBD1 (5 bases). The CDR3 length is 12 residues. The germline V gene encodes CDR1 SQVTM and CDR2 ANQGSEA. The ends were cut back, 4 bases at V and 3 bases at J, with 10 bases in the middle. The CDR3 reads CSVGSRDYEQYF. The CDR3 DNA sequence: TGCAGCGTTGGGAGCAGGGACTACGAGCAGTACTTC.